This is a list of T cell receptor beta chains from one sample in a study of immune heterogeneity within non-small cell lung tumors. In TCRdb, the multiplex PCR reads were re-called with MiXCR into one record per CDR3 protein. The sample carries about 10,000 distinct CDR3 sequences, roughly 29% recorded once. The source material was lung tumor tissue. The receptors were sampled from a woman between 50 and 59 years old with non-small cell lung cancer. Both conserved end residues are part of each CDR3. D genes are given only for firm matches. Not every row has a clone size; where given, it reads once, few, many or a size class.

d_gene	j_gene	v_gene	abundance	CDR3aa	CDR3nt
TRBD2	TRBJ2-3	TRBV20-1	medium-sized	CSATAGGTDTQYF	TGCAGTGCTACAGCGGGAGGCACAGATACGCAGTATTTT
NA	TRBJ2-2	TRBV11-1	few	CASSLPLEGTGELFF	TGTGCCAGCAGCTTACCGCTAGAGGGGACCGGGGAGCTGTTTTTT
NA	TRBJ2-1	TRBV7-2	few	CASSRNAARQFF	TGTGCCAGCAGTCGAAACGCGGCTAGGCAGTTCTTC
TRBD1	TRBJ1-2	TRBV29-1	many	CSVEKGQLHNYGYTF	TGCAGCGTTGAAAAGGGACAGCTCCATAACTATGGCTACACCTTC
TRBD1	TRBJ1-1	TRBV5-6	few	CASSLPGTELTEAFF	TGTGCCAGCAGCTTACCCGGGACAGAGCTCACTGAAGCTTTCTTT
NA	TRBJ1-1	TRBV20-1	NA	CSAPGQSGTEDFF	TGCAGTGCTCCCGGACAGAGTGGAACAGAAGATTTCTTT
TRBD2	TRBJ2-3	TRBV5-1	many	CASSLAMTSGLSDTQYF	TGCGCCAGCAGCTTGGCCATGACTAGCGGGCTATCAGATACGCAGTATTTT
TRBD1	TRBJ2-1	TRBV24-1	many	CATSAPGTGLGNEQFF	TGTGCCACCAGTGCCCCCGGGACAGGGCTCGGGAATGAGCAGTTCTTC
TRBD1	TRBJ1-1	TRBV5-1	many	CASSLGPGQEAFF	TGCGCCAGCAGCTTGGGGCCGGGACAGGAAGCTTTCTTT
NA	TRBJ1-5	TRBV28	many	CASSTVQGSQPQHF	TGTGCCAGCAGTACTGTACAGGGCTCCCAGCCCCAGCATTTT
NA	TRBJ1-1	TRBV5-8	NA	CASSGGLGWNTEAFF	TGTGCCAGCAGCGGGGGCCTCGGGTGGAACACTGAAGCTTTCTTT
NA	TRBJ2-7	TRBV5-8	many	CASSPRRDEQYF	TGTGCCAGCAGCCCTCGGAGGGACGAGCAGTACTTC
NA	TRBJ1-1	TRBV6-1	many	CASSPAGRTEAFF	TGTGCCAGCAGCCCCGCGGGGAGGACTGAAGCTTTCTTT
NA	TRBJ2-7	TRBV19	medium-sized	CASSMGPSSYEQYF	TGTGCCAGTAGTATGGGGCCTAGCTCCTACGAGCAGTACTTC
NA	TRBJ1-2	TRBV20-1	medium-sized	CSHLRARGYTF	TGCAGCCATTTGCGGGCGCGGGGCTACACCTTC
NA	TRBJ1-1	TRBV29-1	few	CSVGRAREAFF	TGCAGCGTAGGACGGGCGCGAGAAGCTTTCTTT
TRBD2	TRBJ2-7	TRBV28	NA	CASSSSGTSNYEQYF	TGTGCCAGCAGTTCCTCCGGGACTAGTAATTACGAGCAGTACTTC
NA	TRBJ2-2	TRBV11-3	medium-sized	CASSQPYTGELFF	TGTGCCAGCAGCCAGCCCTACACCGGGGAGCTGTTTTTT
NA	TRBJ2-3	TRBV19	few	CASSMLADTQYF	TGTGCCAGTAGTATGTTAGCAGATACGCAGTATTTT
NA	TRBJ1-5	TRBV6-5	many	CASSYSRPGRGGNQPQHF	TGTGCCAGCAGTTACTCGCGGCCAGGGAGGGGTGGCAATCAGCCCCAGCATTTT
NA	TRBJ2-5	TRBV5-8	NA	CASRKSFRTLQETQYF	TGTGCCAGCAGGAAGAGCTTCAGGACGCTCCAAGAGACCCAGTACTTC
TRBD2	TRBJ2-3	TRBV7-3	many	CASSPTFSGGLGDTQYF	TGTGCCAGCAGCCCGACCTTTAGCGGGGGGTTGGGAGATACGCAGTATTTT
NA	TRBJ1-3	TRBV6-1	many	CASVPGPHSGNTIYF	TGTGCCAGCGTCCCGGGGCCCCACTCTGGAAACACCATATATTTT
NA	TRBJ1-6	TRBV5-1	many	CASSPLGGSPLHF	TGCGCCAGCAGCCCCCTGGGAGGTTCACCCCTCCACTTT
NA	TRBJ2-2	TRBV27	few	CASSDAVTGRSGELFF	TGTGCCAGCAGTGATGCGGTCACAGGGCGGTCCGGGGAGCTGTTTTTT
NA	TRBJ2-1	TRBV7-2	NA	CARSYNGLYEQFF	TGTGCCAGAAGCTACAATGGACTGTATGAGCAGTTCTTC
NA	TRBJ1-6	TRBV9	many	CASSVEAGDLNSPLHF	TGTGCCAGCAGCGTAGAGGCAGGGGATCTTAATTCACCCCTCCACTTT
NA	TRBJ2-2	TRBV10-2	many	CASSPGSPGELFF	TGCGCCAGCAGTCCTGGCAGTCCCGGGGAGCTGTTTTTT
NA	TRBJ2-5	TRBV4-1	many	CASSQAEGGKETQYF	TGCGCCAGCAGCCAAGCAGAGGGGGGGAAAGAGACCCAGTACTTC
NA	TRBJ1-1	TRBV4-1	medium-sized	CASSQQGKGNTEAFF	TGCGCCAGCAGCCAACAGGGGAAGGGGAACACTGAAGCTTTCTTT
NA	TRBJ1-5	TRBV6-2/TRBV6-3	NA	CASSYSSGVGQPKHF	TGTGCCAGCAGTTACTCGAGCGGGGTAGGTCAGCCCAAGCATTTT
TRBD1	TRBJ1-1	TRBV18	NA	CATTGDSLKTEAFF	TGTGCCACCACAGGGGACAGTTTGAAAACTGAAGCTTTCTTT
NA	TRBJ1-6	TRBV5-6	NA	CASSFVERVAPPLHF	TGTGCCAGCAGCTTTGTGGAGAGGGTGGCCCCACCCCTCCACTTT
TRBD2	TRBJ2-1	TRBV7-8	few	CASRKREEGEQFF	TGTGCCAGCAGAAAGCGGGAGGAGGGAGAGCAGTTCTTC
NA	TRBJ2-5	TRBV5-6	many	CASRQRTARTEVAQETQYF	TGTGCCAGCAGACAAAGGACCGCCAGGACCGAGGTGGCTCAAGAGACCCAGTACTTC
NA	TRBJ1-1	TRBV7-9	NA	CASSLQGSTEAFF	TGTGCCAGCAGCTTACAGGGTAGCACTGAAGCTTTCTTT
TRBD1	TRBJ2-7	TRBV6-2/TRBV6-3	once	CASGSGTGMYF	TGTGCCAGCGGGTCCGGGACAGGGATGTACTTC
NA	TRBJ2-3	TRBV11-3	many	CASSLGTSSTDTQYF	TGTGCCAGCAGCCTCGGGACTTCCAGCACAGATACGCAGTATTTT
NA	TRBJ1-1	TRBV5-5	many	CASSLGHLNTEAFF	TGTGCCAGCAGCCTAGGACACCTGAACACTGAAGCTTTCTTT
NA	TRBJ1-2	TRBV6-1	large	CASSEAAGYTF	TGTGCCAGCAGTGAAGCGGCTGGCTACACCTTC
NA	TRBJ1-2	TRBV19	NA	CASSILGRGYTF	TGTGCCAGTAGTATTTTAGGTCGCGGCTACACCTTC
TRBD2	TRBJ2-6	TRBV28	many	CASGIGGSGANVLTF	TGTGCCAGCGGGATCGGGGGGTCTGGGGCCAACGTCCTGACTTTC
TRBD1	TRBJ2-1	TRBV11-2	few	CASSQDRLLFF	TGTGCCAGCAGCCAGGACAGGCTCCTGTTCTTC
NA	TRBJ2-7	TRBV11-2	medium-sized	CASSYTGTGYEQYF	TGTGCCAGCAGCTATACCGGAACAGGTTACGAGCAGTACTTC
TRBD1	TRBJ2-7	TRBV5-1	medium-sized	CASSSGQAFAYEQYF	TGCGCCAGCAGCTCGGGACAGGCCTTTGCCTACGAGCAGTACTTC
TRBD1	TRBJ1-2	TRBV28	NA	CASSLGGTANYGYTF	TGTGCCAGCAGCTTAGGCGGGACAGCTAACTATGGCTACACCTTC
NA	TRBJ2-1	TRBV6-2/TRBV6-3	few	CASSTGNEQFF	TGTGCCAGCAGCACGGGCAATGAGCAGTTCTTC
TRBD1	TRBJ2-7	TRBV12-3/TRBV12-4	many	CASSHLPGQGEEEQYF	TGTGCCAGCAGCCACCTGCCGGGACAGGGCGAAGAAGAGCAGTACTTC
NA	TRBJ1-2	TRBV3-1	many	CASSPRGLGRDYGYTF	TGTGCCAGCAGCCCCCGGGGACTAGGCAGAGACTATGGCTACACCTTC
TRBD2	TRBJ2-3	TRBV18	NA	CASSPSRGGSDTQYF	TGTGCCAGCTCCCCATCGCGGGGGGGTTCAGATACGCAGTATTTT
NA	TRBJ2-7	TRBV9	medium-sized	CASSASPGPSLGQYF	TGTGCCAGCAGCGCATCTCCCGGGCCTTCCCTGGGGCAGTACTTC
TRBD1	TRBJ2-7	TRBV15	many	CATSVTGGAYEQYF	TGTGCCACCAGCGTGACAGGGGGGGCCTACGAGCAGTACTTC
NA	TRBJ1-2	TRBV6-4	medium-sized	CASRDYTGRPYNYGYTF	TGTGCCAGCAGGGATTACACAGGCCGCCCTTATAACTATGGCTACACCTTC
NA	TRBJ1-3	TRBV7-2	NA	CASSLDPGSGNTIYF	TGTGCCAGCAGCTTAGACCCCGGATCTGGAAACACCATATATTTT
NA	TRBJ2-5	TRBV5-6	NA	CASSLVWGSETQYF	TGTGCCAGCAGCTTGGTTTGGGGTAGTGAGACCCAGTACTTC
NA	TRBJ2-7	TRBV10-3	medium-sized	CAIRGTQGSEQYF	TGTGCCATCAGGGGTACACAGGGTTCCGAGCAGTACTTC
NA	TRBJ2-7	TRBV6-1	many	CASSTTQGAEQYF	TGTGCCAGCAGTACGACCCAGGGAGCCGAGCAGTACTTC
NA	TRBJ1-1	TRBV14	many	CASSQEWGRNTEAFF	TGTGCCAGCAGCCAAGAATGGGGCCGGAACACTGAAGCTTTCTTT
TRBD1	TRBJ1-2	TRBV28	many	CASSKMGQPANYGYTF	TGTGCCAGCAGCAAAATGGGACAGCCAGCGAACTATGGCTACACCTTC